This TCR beta chain was retrieved from a study of shared clonotypes between healthy human individuals. General study results and limits: An effect of sequencing depth on clonotype sharing among donors was expected.

A remark on this clone: Its antigen is unidentified.

Donors, healthy HIV-negative adults, lacked recent acute infections or vaccinations. The donors, all of them Caucasian adults, lived in Nashville, Tennessee. Approximately 90 million PBMCs went into genomic DNA for unsorted samples. The CDR3 is 17 amino acids. Germline V gene lookup returns CDR1 LGHNA and CDR2 YNFKEQ. V shed 3 bases and J 2 bases; nucleotides not matched to a gene: 6. Using immunoSEQ multiplex PCR, the repertoire was profiled, and TCRdb retains in-frame clones only, with some absent. The sample has about 460,000 clones; 70% to 80% are singletons. This rearrangement joins TRBV4-2 to TRBJ2-3, with 12 bases matching TRBD2. Sequencing was done on a sample of PBMCs. The clonotype comes from a woman aged 40-49 years in good health. Some clones in this sample may be carry-over from other donors' samples. CDR3 residues: CASSQSTSGRNTDTQYF. The DNA for the CDR3 is TGTGCCAGCAGCCAGTCCACTAGCGGGAGGAACACAGATACGCAGTATTTT.